A selection of T cell receptor beta chains follows, all from one sample in a study of cytomegalovirus exposure and HLA in healthy donors. The repertoire was sequenced with immunoSEQ multiplex PCR; TCRdb's copy has only in-frame clones and lacks some. The table records 200,000 to 250,000 clones, around four fifths of them present only once. Sequenced input: PBMCs. The receptors come from a woman in her forties in good health and CMV-seronegative. Each CDR3 is given with its conserved first and last residue. D genes are given only for firm matches. Rows may omit the clone size; those that give it use once, few, many or a size class.

size: .; D: TRBD1; J: TRBJ2-3; V: TRBV25-1; CDR3: CASRERLTGGGDTQYF; DNA: TGTGCCAGCAGGGAGAGATTGACAGGGGGAGGAGATACGCAGTATTTT
size: .; D: TRBD2; J: TRBJ2-2; V: TRBV5-1; CDR3: CASGPLASGSPTGELFF; DNA: TGCGCCAGCGGACCTCTGGCTAGCGGGAGTCCGACCGGGGAGCTGTTTTTT
size: .; D: .; J: TRBJ2-7; V: TRBV2; CDR3: CASRATGSSYEQYF; DNA: TGTGCCAGCAGGGCGACAGGCTCTTCCTACGAGCAGTACTTC
size: once; D: .; J: TRBJ2-4; V: TRBV4-1; CDR3: CASSQDPREILAKNIQYF; DNA: TGCGCCAGCAGCCAAGATCCCCGCGAGATACTAGCCAAAAACATTCAGTACTTC
size: .; D: .; J: TRBJ1-1; V: TRBV7-9; CDR3: CASSRTQLNTEAFF; DNA: TGTGCCAGCAGCCGGACTCAATTGAACACTGAAGCTTTCTTT
size: few; D: TRBD1; J: TRBJ2-7; V: TRBV6-1; CDR3: CAISWDRVGDEQYF; DNA: TGTGCCATCAGTTGGGACAGGGTAGGCGACGAGCAGTACTTC
size: .; D: .; J: TRBJ2-1; V: TRBV4-1; CDR3: CASSPTSSYNEQFF; DNA: TGCGCCAGCAGCCCGACTAGCTCCTACAATGAGCAGTTCTTC
size: .; D: .; J: TRBJ1-4; V: TRBV11-1; CDR3: CASSPKSRTNEKLFF; DNA: TGTGCCAGCAGCCCCAAATCTCGGACTAATGAAAAACTGTTTTTT
size: .; D: .; J: TRBJ1-2; V: TRBV19; CDR3: CASSIGTASLYGYTF; DNA: TGTGCCAGTAGTATAGGGACAGCTAGTCTCTATGGCTACACCTTC
size: .; D: .; J: TRBJ1-5; V: TRBV9; CDR3: CASSTTPLGDQPQHF; DNA: TGTGCCAGCAGCACAACGCCCCTAGGGGATCAGCCCCAGCATTTT
size: .; D: TRBD2; J: TRBJ2-7; V: TRBV25-1; CDR3: CASSAGLPYEQYF; DNA: TGTGCCAGCAGTGCGGGACTACCCTACGAGCAGTACTTC
size: .; D: TRBD1; J: TRBJ2-7; V: TRBV5-1; CDR3: CASSTQTGSLTEQYF; DNA: TGCGCCAGCAGCACCCAGACAGGGTCCTTAACCGAGCAGTACTTC
size: .; D: .; J: TRBJ2-1; V: TRBV5-1; CDR3: CASSLGVNNEQFF; DNA: TGCGCCAGCAGCTTGGGAGTTAACAATGAGCAGTTCTTC
size: .; D: TRBD1; J: TRBJ2-7; V: TRBV5-6; CDR3: CASGTGTGAYEQYF; DNA: TGTGCCAGCGGAACAGGGACAGGGGCTTACGAGCAGTACTTC
size: .; D: TRBD1; J: TRBJ1-1; V: TRBV5-1; CDR3: CASRYNPGTGVTEAFF; DNA: TGCGCCAGCAGATACAATCCCGGGACAGGGGTCACTGAAGCTTTCTTT
size: .; D: .; J: TRBJ2-3; V: TRBV10-1; CDR3: CASSSQSQSPQYF; DNA: TGCGCCAGCAGTTCCCAGTCTCAGTCTCCGCAGTATTTT
size: .; D: .; J: TRBJ1-5; V: TRBV19; CDR3: CASSMGQGIEPQHF; DNA: TGTGCCAGTAGTATGGGGCAGGGGATAGAGCCCCAGCATTTT
size: once; D: .; J: TRBJ2-4; V: TRBV6-6; CDR3: CASRRGSDQNIQYF; DNA: TGTGCCAGCAGGAGAGGGTCCGATCAAAACATTCAGTACTTC
size: .; D: .; J: TRBJ1-5; V: TRBV21-1; CDR3: CANSAAWAVLGNVRPQHF; DNA: TGTGCCAACTCAGCTGCATGGGCAGTTTTAGGAAATGTACGGCCCCAGCATTTT
size: .; D: TRBD1; J: TRBJ1-4; V: TRBV28; CDR3: CASSLAGGQVNEKLFF; DNA: TGTGCCAGCAGTTTGGCCGGGGGACAGGTGAATGAAAAACTGTTTTTT
size: .; D: .; J: TRBJ2-1; V: TRBV30; CDR3: CAWGVVGQFF; DNA: TGTGCCTGGGGAGTAGTAGGGCAGTTCTTC
size: .; D: TRBD2; J: TRBJ2-7; V: TRBV19; CDR3: CASSGTSGRPSYEQYF; DNA: TGTGCCAGTAGTGGTACCAGCGGGAGACCATCCTACGAGCAGTACTTC
size: .; D: .; J: TRBJ2-3; V: TRBV6-5; CDR3: CASSQGTDTQYF; DNA: TGTGCCAGCAGCCAGGGCACAGATACGCAGTATTTT
size: .; D: .; J: TRBJ1-1; V: TRBV27; CDR3: CASSFRGTEAFF; DNA: TGTGCCAGCAGTTTTCGGGGCACTGAAGCTTTCTTT
size: .; D: .; J: TRBJ2-7; V: TRBV2; CDR3: CASSDHREYEQYF; DNA: TGTGCCAGCAGTGACCACAGAGAATACGAGCAGTACTTC
size: .; D: .; J: TRBJ2-7; V: TRBV5-5; CDR3: CASSWRSGVPRSEQYF; DNA: TGTGCCAGCAGCTGGAGGTCGGGAGTCCCCCGCAGCGAGCAGTACTTC
size: .; D: .; J: TRBJ1-5; V: TRBV27; CDR3: CASRAGVGQPQHF; DNA: TGTGCCAGCCGTGCGGGGGTGGGGCAGCCCCAGCATTTT
size: once; D: .; J: TRBJ2-7; V: TRBV6-5; CDR3: CASSYSRAYEQYF; DNA: TGTGCCAGCAGTTACTCGCGCGCCTACGAGCAGTACTTC
size: .; D: .; J: TRBJ1-2; V: TRBV10-3; CDR3: CAISESFRENGYTF; DNA: TGTGCCATCAGTGAGTCGTTCAGGGAAAATGGCTACACCTTC
size: .; D: .; J: TRBJ2-5; V: TRBV2; CDR3: CASSELGEIRKETQYF; DNA: TGTGCCAGCAGTGAATTAGGGGAAATTCGAAAAGAGACCCAGTACTTC
size: .; D: .; J: TRBJ1-1; V: TRBV30; CDR3: CAWSYRAKAFF; DNA: TGTGCCTGGAGTTACAGGGCGAAAGCTTTCTTT
size: .; D: .; J: TRBJ2-3; V: TRBV6-1; CDR3: CASSESGDTQYF; DNA: TGTGCCAGCAGTGAGTCAGGTGATACGCAGTATTTT
size: .; D: TRBD2; J: TRBJ2-3; V: TRBV30; CDR3: CAWSDLTGLAGGSTDTQYF; DNA: TGTGCCTGGAGCGACCTGACGGGACTAGCGGGAGGTAGCACAGATACGCAGTATTTT
size: .; D: .; J: TRBJ2-5; V: TRBV4-1; CDR3: CASSQVLVQETQYF; DNA: TGCGCCAGCAGCCAAGTGCTAGTACAAGAGACCCAGTACTTC
size: .; D: .; J: TRBJ2-6; V: TRBV5-1; CDR3: CASSLDTLPSGANVLTF; DNA: TGCGCCAGCAGCTTGGACACCTTGCCATCTGGGGCCAACGTCCTGACTTTC
size: .; D: TRBD2; J: TRBJ2-1; V: TRBV5-4; CDR3: CASSPTSGSTYNEQFF; DNA: TGTGCCAGCAGTCCGACTAGCGGGAGCACCTACAATGAGCAGTTCTTC
size: .; D: .; J: TRBJ2-6; V: TRBV5-4; CDR3: CASSSVYSGANVLTF; DNA: TGTGCCAGCAGTTCCGTGTACTCTGGGGCCAACGTCCTGACTTTC
size: .; D: .; J: TRBJ2-3; V: TRBV18; CDR3: CASSPARSTDTQYF; DNA: TGTGCCAGCTCACCAGCGAGGAGTACAGATACGCAGTATTTT
size: .; D: .; J: TRBJ1-4; V: TRBV27; CDR3: CASSLSPRGGVTEKLFF; DNA: TGTGCCAGCAGTTTGTCCCCGCGGGGGGGGGTGACTGAAAAACTGTTTTTT
size: .; D: .; J: TRBJ1-1; V: TRBV18; CDR3: CASSPGSFMNTEAFF; DNA: TGTGCCAGCTCACCAGGGAGCTTCATGAACACTGAAGCTTTCTTT
size: .; D: TRBD2; J: TRBJ2-7; V: TRBV13; CDR3: CATSAGVGYEQYF; DNA: TGTGCCACCTCAGCGGGAGTAGGCTACGAGCAGTACTTC
size: .; D: .; J: TRBJ2-6; V: TRBV5-4; CDR3: CASSRGTDGANVLTF; DNA: TGTGCCAGCAGCAGGGGGACCGATGGGGCCAACGTCCTGACTTTC
size: .; D: .; J: TRBJ1-1; V: TRBV4-1; CDR3: CASSQEHRDGTEAFF; DNA: TGCGCCAGCAGCCAAGAACACAGGGATGGCACTGAAGCTTTCTTT
size: .; D: .; J: TRBJ2-5; V: TRBV5-1; CDR3: CASSSQGGQETQYF; DNA: TGCGCCAGCAGCTCCCAAGGAGGGCAAGAGACCCAGTACTTC
size: .; D: TRBD2; J: TRBJ2-6; V: TRBV5-1; CDR3: CASSRQLGLAGAASGANVLTF; DNA: TGCGCCAGCAGCCGGCAACTGGGACTAGCGGGAGCGGCGTCTGGGGCCAACGTCCTGACTTTC
size: .; D: .; J: TRBJ2-5; V: TRBV6-1; CDR3: CASSEDRVQETQYF; DNA: TGTGCCAGCAGTGAAGACAGGGTCCAAGAGACCCAGTACTTC
size: .; D: .; J: TRBJ1-2; V: TRBV9; CDR3: CASSVGQNNYGYTF; DNA: TGTGCCAGCAGCGTAGGACAAAACAACTATGGCTACACCTTC
size: .; D: TRBD1; J: TRBJ1-5; V: TRBV19; CDR3: CASSGTGGNQPQHF; DNA: TGTGCCAGTAGTGGGACAGGGGGCAATCAGCCCCAGCATTTT
size: .; D: .; J: TRBJ1-4; V: TRBV18; CDR3: CASSPIGTATNEKLFF; DNA: TGTGCCAGCTCACCAATAGGGACTGCAACTAATGAAAAACTGTTTTTT
size: .; D: TRBD1; J: TRBJ2-5; V: TRBV28; CDR3: CASGITEDRRYF; DNA: TGTGCCAGTGGTATCACAGAGGACAGGCGATACTTC
size: .; D: .; J: TRBJ2-1; V: TRBV4-2; CDR3: CASSQEGARSLYNEQFF; DNA: TGTGCCAGCAGCCAAGAGGGGGCTAGGTCTCTCTACAATGAGCAGTTCTTC
size: .; D: TRBD1; J: TRBJ2-2; V: TRBV5-4; CDR3: CASSLNRGYTGELFF; DNA: TGTGCCAGCAGCTTAAACAGGGGTTATACCGGGGAGCTGTTTTTT
size: .; D: TRBD1; J: TRBJ1-2; V: TRBV5-1; CDR3: CASSPGTANYGYTF; DNA: TGCGCCAGCAGCCCAGGGACAGCAAACTATGGCTACACCTTC
size: .; D: .; J: TRBJ2-7; V: TRBV11-3; CDR3: CASSRQEGLEQYF; DNA: TGTGCCAGCAGCCGACAAGAGGGTCTCGAGCAGTACTTC
size: few; D: TRBD1; J: TRBJ1-1; V: TRBV19; CDR3: CASEPGQGFLNTEAFF; DNA: TGTGCCAGCGAACCGGGACAGGGATTCTTGAACACTGAAGCTTTCTTT
size: once; D: .; J: TRBJ1-2; V: TRBV4-1; CDR3: CASSQARGQSNYGYTF; DNA: TGCGCCAGCAGCCAAGCCCGCGGACAGTCTAACTATGGCTACACCTTC
size: .; D: .; J: TRBJ2-7; V: TRBV27; CDR3: CASKVSEQYF; DNA: TGTGCCAGCAAAGTCAGCGAGCAGTACTTC
size: once; D: .; J: TRBJ2-2; V: TRBV30; CDR3: CAWSNDGGTGELFF; DNA: TGTGCCTGGAGTAACGATGGAGGGACCGGGGAGCTGTTTTTT
size: .; D: .; J: TRBJ2-7; V: TRBV7-7; CDR3: CASSLGAGVSYEQYF; DNA: TGTGCCAGCAGCTTAGGCGCCGGGGTCTCCTACGAGCAGTACTTC
size: .; D: TRBD1; J: TRBJ2-7; V: TRBV7-9; CDR3: CASSLRDRGIYEQYF; DNA: TGTGCCAGCAGCTTAAGGGACAGAGGGATCTACGAGCAGTACTTC